This T cell receptor (beta chain) stems from a study of OX40 agonist ivuxolimab in advanced cancers. Overall study context: In this trial design, patients received ivuxolimab intravenously at 0.01 to 10 mg/kg every 2 weeks. Dose-escalation patients suffered from hepatocellular carcinoma, melanoma, renal cell or head and neck cancer.

Anyone with autoimmune disease history or systemic immunosuppression was excluded. Measured with immunoSEQ multiplex PCR; TCRdb has only the in-frame clones, and not every one. Here the sample spans tens of thousands of clones, under 95% being singletons. On this clone itself: The antigen remains unidentified.

With 5 bases removed from V and 7 bases from J, the gap between germline ends came to 21 bases. The CDR3 has 14 amino acids. Germline V CDR1 and CDR2: SQVTM, ANQGSEA. Points from the study as a whole: Dose levels from 0.1 to 3.0 mg/kg saw CD4+ and CD8+ blood T cells expand clonally by week 6.

V is TRBV29-1 and J is TRBJ2-7; the D call may be TRBD1 or TRBD2 (5 bases each). Sequencing was performed on CD4+ or CD8+ T cells sorted from blood, taken in a trial of the OX40 agonist ivuxolimab. This receptor was taken from an adult with an advanced solid tumor such as melanoma, head and neck, liver or kidney cancer. The CDR3 protein is CSVWMGPNIPEQYF. CDR3 in DNA: TGCAGCGTTTGGATGGGACCGAACATTCCGGAGCAGTACTTC.